Listed below are T cell receptor beta chains from one sample, sequenced in a study of regulatory T cells in long-lasting Graves disease. From the multiplex PCR reads, TCRdb called clonotypes with MiXCR, one entry per CDR3 protein. The sample lists around 250,000 distinct CDR3 sequences, 18% seen once, with 14% in the top ten. This same sample was also taken into another study, of T cells in Graves' hyperthyroidism and ophthalmopathy.

This specimen was peripheral blood mononuclear cells (PBMCs), taken at new diagnosis, from a patient treated with antithyroid drugs. Receptors originate from a woman aged 25-40 years with Graves disease. Each CDR3 is given with its conserved first and last residue. A D gene is named only where the DNA matches it firmly. Where a row states a size, it is once, few, many or the class of an expanded clone; other rows omit it.

size | J | D | V | DNA | CDR3
many | TRBJ2-7 | - | TRBV7-9 | TGTGCCAGCAGCTCCGAAAACAGACAGGTTGGCGAGCAGTACTTC | CASSSENRQVGEQYF
few | TRBJ2-3 | - | TRBV9 | TGTGCCAGCAGCGTATACCCCCGCGATACGCAGTATTTT | CASSVYPRDTQYF
- | TRBJ2-7 | TRBD1 | TRBV20-1 | TGCAGTGCTTCCGGGACAGGAGGCTACGAGCAGTACTTC | CSASGTGGYEQYF
- | TRBJ1-6 | - | TRBV6-4 | TGTGCCAGCAGTGAGTCAGGCTCCTATAATTCACCCCTCCACTTT | CASSESGSYNSPLHF
many | TRBJ1-1 | TRBD1 | TRBV4-1 | TGCGCCAGCAGCCAAGATGGAGGACAGGGGTCTGAAGCTTTCTTT | CASSQDGGQGSEAFF
many | TRBJ1-5 | TRBD1 | TRBV2 | TGTGCCAGCAGGAGGGGTGGGACAGGGGCCAGCAATCAGCCCCAGCATTTT | CASRRGGTGASNQPQHF
- | TRBJ1-2 | - | TRBV9 | TGTGCCAGCAGCCCCGGAACCGGAGGGACCTATGGCTACACCTTC | CASSPGTGGTYGYTF
- | TRBJ2-5 | TRBD1 | TRBV11-1 | TGTGCCAGCAGCCGTGGACAGGGGTCTGGAGAGACCCAGTACTTC | CASSRGQGSGETQYF
- | TRBJ2-7 | - | TRBV11-2 | TGCGCCAGCAGCCAACAGAGCGGATCCTTGGAGCAGTACTTC | CASSQQSGSLEQYF
many | TRBJ2-7 | - | TRBV2 | TGTGCCAGCAGTCCAGTGTACGAGCAGTACTTC | CASSPVYEQYF
many | TRBJ2-7 | - | TRBV10-3 | TGTGCCATCAGTGATGAGCATAGCTTCTACGAGCAGTACTTC | CAISDEHSFYEQYF
many | TRBJ2-5 | TRBD2 | TRBV3-1 | TGTGCCAGCAGCCCCCTTCTGGGGGGGGGCCAAGAGACCCAGTACTTC | CASSPLLGGGQETQYF
many | TRBJ1-5 | - | TRBV6-2/TRBV6-3 | TGTGCCAGCAGTTACACCCACCCCAGGGGAGGGGGCAATCAGCCCCAGCATTTT | CASSYTHPRGGGNQPQHF
- | TRBJ2-2 | - | TRBV7-8 | TGTGCCAGCAGCTCTGCCCAGCCCTCTTCATCCCGCACCGGGGAGCTGTTTTTT | CASSSAQPSSSRTGELFF
- | TRBJ1-1 | - | TRBV2 | TGTGCCAGCAGTGAAGACCCCTGGCAGGGTGGGCCGACGAACACTGAAGCTTTCTTT | CASSEDPWQGGPTNTEAFF
few | TRBJ2-1 | - | TRBV6-5 | TGTGCCAGCAGTTGGTGTTGTCTCTCATCCTACAATGAGCAGCTCTTC | CASSWCCLSSYNEQLF
many | TRBJ2-3 | - | TRBV7-2 | TGTGCCAGCAGCTTATCTTCTGTCACAGATACGCAGTATTTT | CASSLSSVTDTQYF
few | TRBJ2-1 | - | TRBV7-9 | TGTGCCAGCAGCTTATTGGGGCGGGCCCAAACCGGTGAGCAGTTCTTC | CASSLLGRAQTGEQFF
many | TRBJ2-7 | - | TRBV20-1 | TGCAGTGCTAGCCATTCTAACCGTGACTACGAGCAGTACTTC | CSASHSNRDYEQYF
many | TRBJ1-2 | - | TRBV5-8 | TGTGCCAGCAGCTTGGGAAACTATGGCTACACCTTC | CASSLGNYGYTF
- | TRBJ2-3 | - | TRBV11-2 | TGTGCCAGCAGCTTAGGGGGCGACAGCGAACATTTT | CASSLGGDSEHF
- | TRBJ1-6 | - | TRBV6-1 | TGTGCCAGCAGTGAAGGGGCCTCACCCCTCCACTTT | CASSEGASPLHF
few | TRBJ1-4 | - | TRBV10-3 | TGTGCCATCAGTGAGACAGGGACTAATGAAAAACTGTTTTTT | CAISETGTNEKLFF
many | TRBJ1-3 | - | TRBV9 | TGTGCCAGCAGCGTAAGCGAGGGAGTCACTGGAAACACCATATATTTT | CASSVSEGVTGNTIYF
- | TRBJ2-3 | - | TRBV5-1 | TGCGCCAGCAGCCTGAGCGGAGTTAACACAGATACGCAGTATTTT | CASSLSGVNTDTQYF
many | TRBJ1-1 | - | TRBV20-1 | TGCAGTGGGGGTTCTGTAGGAGGAGCTTTCTTT | CSGGSVGGAFF
many | TRBJ2-2 | - | TRBV7-3 | TGTGCCAGCAGCTCCGCCCTTTACACCGGGGAGCTGTTTTTT | CASSSALYTGELFF
few | TRBJ2-2 | TRBD1 | TRBV19 | TGTGCCAGTAGCCCTACAGGGGGCAGGACCGGGGAGCTGTTTTTT | CASSPTGGRTGELFF
many | TRBJ2-7 | - | TRBV20-1 | TGCAGTGCTATAGACCGGGACTACGAGCAGTACTTC | CSAIDRDYEQYF
many | TRBJ1-1 | - | TRBV5-5 | TGTGCCAGCAGCTTGGCCTCGAGGGAGACTGAAGCTTTCTTT | CASSLASRETEAFF
few | TRBJ2-1 | - | TRBV5-6 | TGTGCCAGCAGAAAAGTTGGCGGTGATCGCTCCTACAATGAGCAGTTCTTC | CASRKVGGDRSYNEQFF
many | TRBJ1-2 | - | TRBV6-1 | TGTGCCAGCAGTGATCCAGCCCTGGCTGGCTACACCTTC | CASSDPALAGYTF
- | TRBJ2-1 | TRBD2 | TRBV29-1 | TGCAGCGTTGAGGGGCCCGGGACTAGCGGGAGTAGTGTAATGTTGAATGAGCAGTTCTTC | CSVEGPGTSGSSVMLNEQFF
many | TRBJ1-3 | - | TRBV15 | TGTGCCACCAGCAGAGTGAGGGGAAGCTCTGGAAACACCATATATTTT | CATSRVRGSSGNTIYF
few | TRBJ2-7 | TRBD1 | TRBV10-3 | TGTGCCATCAGTGAGTCAGGGGGCGGTTACGAGCAGTACTTC | CAISESGGGYEQYF
few | TRBJ2-1 | - | TRBV14 | TGTGCCAGCAGCCAAGACCCAGCGGTAGATGAGCAGTTCTTC | CASSQDPAVDEQFF
many | TRBJ1-2 | - | TRBV5-6 | TGTGCCAGCAGCTTTGGCAAGAACTATGGCTACACCTTC | CASSFGKNYGYTF
many | TRBJ2-7 | - | TRBV6-5 | TGTGCCAGCAGTTACGCAGTTGGCCTTTACCAGAACGAGCAGTACTTC | CASSYAVGLYQNEQYF
many | TRBJ1-5 | - | TRBV5-1 | TGCGCCAGCAGCTTGGTTGCCGGAGCCCAGCCCCAGCATTTT | CASSLVAGAQPQHF
many | TRBJ2-5 | - | TRBV7-2 | TGTGCCAGCAGCCGGACTCGAGAGACCCAGTACTTC | CASSRTRETQYF
few | TRBJ2-4 | - | TRBV6-1 | TGTGCCAGCAGTCCCGGACGGGCCAAAAACATTCAGTACTTC | CASSPGRAKNIQYF
few | TRBJ2-5 | TRBD1 | TRBV2 | TGTGCCAGCGAACAGGGGGCCAGAGAGACCCAGTACTTC | CASEQGARETQYF
- | TRBJ1-1 | - | TRBV10-1 | TGCGCCAGCAGTGAGTCTCCGGCGGGTACTGAAGCTTTCTTT | CASSESPAGTEAFF
many | TRBJ1-3 | - | TRBV6-2/TRBV6-3 | TGTGCCAGCAGTTACTCTTGGGGCGCCCACGCCTCTGGAAACACCATATATTTT | CASSYSWGAHASGNTIYF
many | TRBJ1-5 | - | TRBV12-5 | TGTGCTAGTGCCCCTGGAGGCAATCAGCCCCAGCATTTT | CASAPGGNQPQHF
few | TRBJ1-5 | - | TRBV12-5 | TGTGCTAGTGGTTTGTCCCAGCCCCAGCATTTT | CASGLSQPQHF
many | TRBJ2-2 | - | TRBV11-1 | TGTGCCAGCAGCTCCCCTGGGGAGAACACCGGGGAGCTGTTTTTT | CASSSPGENTGELFF
many | TRBJ2-1 | - | TRBV9 | TGTGCCAGCAGCTCTCACAGGGGGGGTAAGAGTGAGCAGTTCTTC | CASSSHRGGKSEQFF
many | TRBJ2-1 | TRBD2 | TRBV7-8 | TGTGCCAGCAGGATCGGCGGGGGGGGTGAGCAGTTCTTC | CASRIGGGGEQFF
many | TRBJ2-7 | TRBD1 | TRBV27 | TGTGCCAGCAGCCTAATCGGGGACAGGGGCCACGAGCAGTACTTC | CASSLIGDRGHEQYF
few | TRBJ2-7 | - | TRBV3-1 | TGTGCCAGCAGCCATTTAGCGGCACGGGCGGGAGAGCAGTACTTC | CASSHLAARAGEQYF
- | TRBJ1-1 | - | TRBV4-2 | TGTGCCAGCAGCCAATTTAAGGGGAATACTGAAGCTTTCTTT | CASSQFKGNTEAFF
many | TRBJ2-7 | TRBD1 | TRBV2 | TGTGCCAGCTCAGCAAGGGACAGGGGAAAATACGAGCAGTACTTC | CASSARDRGKYEQYF